This TCR beta chain emerged from a study of cytomegalovirus exposure and HLA in healthy donors. On the study more broadly: It was reported in a later analysis that the 100 to 150 validation repertoires used the same platform as the roughly 670 first-cohort repertoires.

Whole-study findings and limits: A later analysis found first-cohort TCR clusters tended to co-occur in the 120 validation repertoires.

Using immunoSEQ multiplex PCR, the repertoire was profiled, and TCRdb retains in-frame clones only, with some absent. The repertoire has about 240,000 clones, roughly 86% of them found once; the top ten carry 1% to 1.5%. On this clone: Antigen unknown.

CDR3 length: 18 residues. Germline trimming cut 4 bases from V and 3 bases from J; bases unmatched to any gene: 12. The germline CDR1 and CDR2 sequences are SGDLS and YYNGEE. The source is a woman aged 25 to 45 in good health and CMV-seropositive. The V call is TRBV9, the J call TRBJ2-2; 10 bases are shared with TRBD2. What was sequenced was PBMCs. CDR3 nucleotides: TGTGCCAGCAGCCTCCGGCTAGCGGGAGTTGGGGACACCGGGGAGCTGTTTTTT. Encoded protein: CASSLRLAGVGDTGELFF.